Below are 15 T cell receptor beta chains sequenced from a single sample in a study of PD-L1 blockade in urothelial cancer. Data came from immunoSEQ multiplex PCR; TCRdb stores just in-frame clones and leaves some out. The data hold 45,000 to 65,000 clones, with over 75% observed a single time. The sample here was PBMCs, taken around atezolizumab (anti-PD-L1) treatment. All receptors derive from a man aged 35-49 years with urothelial cancer.

V gene TRBV28 combines with J gene TRBJ2-1; the D is unclear. Germline-derived CDR1 and CDR2 are MDHEN and SYDVKM. There are 17 residues in the CDR3. V was clipped by 3 bases and J by 2 bases, with 17 bases between them. The CDR3 loop is CASSFPLTDPPYNEQFF. The CDR3 DNA sequence: TGTGCCAGCAGTTTCCCCCTGACTGACCCACCCTACAATGAGCAGTTCTTC.

V and J are TRBV6-5 and TRBJ2-7, with 7 bases fitting TRBD1. Trimming at V came to 0 bases and at J to 2 bases, leaving 4 bases not matched to a gene. Per germline, CDR1 MNHEY and CDR2 SVGAGI. The CDR3 is made up of 15 amino acids. The CDR3: CASSYSTGKAYEQYF. Written as DNA, the CDR3 is TGTGCCAGCAGTTACTCGACAGGGAAAGCCTACGAGCAGTACTTC.

The chain employs TRBV19 and TRBJ2-7; D remains ambiguous. The CDR3 has 14 residues. V lost 5 bases to trimming and J lost 2 bases, with 13 bases between them. Germline V gene data show CDR1 as LNHDA and CDR2 as SQIVND (reference sequence). DNA for the CDR3: TGTGCCAGTAGTCAGCGTGCACTGACCTACGAGCAGTACTTC. As protein: CASSQRALTYEQYF.

V and J are TRBV5-1 and TRBJ1-5; 8 positions agree with TRBD1. After removal of 4 bases from V and 5 bases from J, the junction contained 8 bases not matched to a gene. Germline values: CDR1 SGHRS, CDR2 YFSETQ. CDR3 length: 15 residues. CDR3 nucleotide sequence: TGCGCCAGCAGCGAGCGGACAGGGCTAGATCAGCCCCAGCATTTT. This sequence encodes CASSERTGLDQPQHF. Full variable domain (rest looked up from reference TRBV5-1 and TRBJ1-5): KAGVTQTPRYLIKTRGQQVTLSCSPISGHRSVSWYQQTPGQGLQFLFEYFSETQRNKGNFPGRFSGRQFSNSRSEMNVSTLELGDSALYLCASSERTGLDQPQHFGDGTRLSIL.

This sequence joins TRBV15 and TRBJ1-2, with D perhaps matching TRBD1 (5 bases). The CDR3 spans 12 residues. The ends were cut back, 0 bases at V and 10 bases at J, with 9 bases in the middle. The germline gives CDR1 LNHNV, CDR2 YYDKDF (reference sequence). CDR3 amino acids: CATSRERDYYTF. In nucleotides, the CDR3 is TGTGCCACCAGCAGAGAGAGGGACTACTACACCTTC.

V is TRBV6-1 and J is TRBJ1-1, with D possibly matching TRBD1 (6 bases). Trimming took off 6 bases at V and 1 base at J, with 9 bases between the two ends. This CDR3 contains 13 residues. CDR1 is MNHNS and CDR2 is SASEGT in the germline V gene. CDR3 DNA: TGTGCCAGCAGCCTGGGACAGAACACTGAAGCTTTCTTT. Its translation: CASSLGQNTEAFF.

The genes are TRBV11-2 and TRBJ2-7, with 8 bases identical to TRBD2. This CDR3 contains 15 residues. Germline assignment: CDR1 SGHAT and CDR2 FQNNGV. V lost 6 bases to trimming and J lost 0 bases; unmatched junction nucleotides: 7. In DNA form, the CDR3 reads TGTGCCAGCAGGGAGCTAGCGGGCCCCTCCTACGAGCAGTACTTC. This codes for CASRELAGPSYEQYF. Together with reference TRBV11-2 and TRBJ2-7, the CDR3 gives the full variable domain: EAGVAQSPRYKIIEKRQSVAFWCNPISGHATLYWYQQILGQGPKLLIQFQNNGVVDDSQLPKDRFSAERLKGVDSTLKIQPAKLEDSAVYLCASRELAGPSYEQYFGPGTRLTVT.

In its sample, this clone was seen once. The rearrangement joins TRBV5-1 to TRBJ2-7, with 10 bases lining up with TRBD1. With V trimmed by 4 bases and J by 5 bases, 12 bases remained unmatched. Germline CDR1 is SGHRS and CDR2 is YFSETQ. The CDR3 covers 16 residues. CDR3 sequence: CASSRTHGTGVDEQYF. The DNA of the CDR3 is TGCGCCAGCAGCCGGACCCACGGGACAGGGGTTGACGAGCAGTACTTC. The full variable domain, its missing parts supplied by reference TRBV5-1 and TRBJ2-7, is KAGVTQTPRYLIKTRGQQVTLSCSPISGHRSVSWYQQTPGQGLQFLFEYFSETQRNKGNFPGRFSGRQFSNSRSEMNVSTLELGDSALYLCASSRTHGTGVDEQYFGPGTRLTVT.

The rearrangement joins TRBV7-5 to TRBJ1-5. TRBV7-5 is a recognized pseudogene. The CDR3 extends over 16 amino acids. CDR3 nucleotides: TGTGCCAGAAGCCTCCCCCGCGCTTATAGCAATCAGCCCCAGCATTTT. Translation gives CARSLPRAYSNQPQHF.

This chain connects TRBV30 to TRBJ2-5; no clear D. The CDR3 consists of 11 residues. Trimming stripped 2 bases from V and 4 bases from J, with 5 bases between. In germline, CDR1 is GTSNPN, CDR2 SVGIG (reference sequence). CDR3 nucleotides: TGTGCCTGGAGTTCCTTAGAGACCCAGTACTTC. It translates to CAWSSLETQYF.

V gene TRBV29-1 combines with J gene TRBJ2-1; unclear D gene. Germline CDR1 SQVTM, CDR2 ANQGSEA. The CDR3 extends over 14 amino acids. The V end was cut by 3 bases, the J end by 2 bases, with 11 bases between. The CDR3 reads CSVELSIPYNEQFF. Written as DNA, the CDR3 is TGCAGCGTTGAGCTTAGCATCCCCTACAATGAGCAGTTCTTC.

The chain carries TRBV7-9 and TRBJ2-2; 9 bases are a match to TRBD1. The trim removed 5 bases at V and 6 bases at J, leaving 7 bases unmatched. The CDR3 extends over 15 amino acids. CDR1 SEHNR and CDR2 FQNEAQ come from the germline V gene (reference sequence). The CDR3 DNA reads TGTGCCAGCAGCCCGGGACAGGGACTTGCCGGGGAGCTGTTTTTT. Its protein is CASSPGQGLAGELFF.

This chain connects TRBV7-2 to TRBJ2-3, with 7 bases that match TRBD2. Germline lookup yields CDR1 SGHTA and CDR2 FQGNSA. The CDR3 spans 14 residues. J lost 2 bases, V lost 5 bases, and 4 bases had no gene match. In DNA, the CDR3 is TGTGCCAGCAGCCCCGGGACTATCACAGATACGCAGTATTTT. Translation gives CASSPGTITDTQYF.

The chain links TRBV19 to TRBJ2-5; the match to TRBD2 covers 7 bases. The CDR3 consists of 16 residues. V shed 3 bases, J shed 1 base, and the junction held 8 bases outside the gene matches. Per germline, CDR1 LNHDA and CDR2 SQIVND (reference sequence). CDR3 sequence: CASSMGGGASQETQYF. The DNA of the CDR3 is TGTGCCAGTAGTATGGGGGGGGGAGCTTCCCAAGAGACCCAGTACTTC. Filled out from reference TRBV19 and TRBJ2-5, the complete variable domain reads DGGITQSPKYLFRKEGQNVTLSCEQNLNHDAMYWYRQDPGQGLRLIYYSQIVNDFQKGDIAEGYSVSREKKESFPLTVTSAQKNPTAFYLCASSMGGGASQETQYFGPGTRLLVL.

The gene calls are TRBV28 and TRBJ2-3; 7 bases are shared with TRBD1. Per germline, CDR1 MDHEN and CDR2 SYDVKM. V gave up 1 base and J gave up 3 bases; unmatched junction bases: 1. The CDR3 has 14 amino acids. For the CDR3, the DNA is TGTGCCAGCAGTTTATTACAGGGGACAGATACGCAGTATTTT. Its protein product is CASSLLQGTDTQYF.